This TCR beta chain was captured in a study of blood T cell repertoires in COVID-19. CDR1 and CDR2 from the germline V gene are LNHNV and YYDKDF (reference sequence). CDR3 length: 16 amino acids. Trimming at V came to 0 bases and at J to 5 bases, leaving 8 bases not matched to a gene. Generated by immunoSEQ multiplex PCR, the TCRdb table keeps only in-frame clones and is missing some. The sample records 300,000 or so clones, around nine tenths being singletons. This receptor was identified in a woman aged 25 to 39 who had recovered from COVID-19. The chain has TRBV15 and TRBJ2-5; 8 nucleotides match TRBD1. Sample: PBMCs or T cells enriched from blood (not recorded which). CDR3 DNA sequence: TGTGCCACCAGCAGAGATGGCGGACAGGGACGTGAGACCCAGTACTTC. Its translation is CATSRDGGQGRETQYF. The whole variable domain, filled in from reference TRBV15 and TRBJ2-5, reads DAMVIQNPRYQVTQFGKPVTLSCSQTLNHNVMYWYQQKSSQAPKLLFHYYDKDFNNEADTPDNFQSRRPNTSFCFLDIRSPGLGDTAMYLCATSRDGGQGRETQYFGPGTRLLVL.